This section outlines one T cell receptor beta chain sequence together with its context. This sample stems from a study of blood T cell repertoires in COVID-19. V gave up 1 base and J gave up 9 bases; unmatched junction bases: 5. The germline gives CDR1 SGHAT, CDR2 FQNNGV. This CDR3 spans 15 amino acids. Per the original methods: It was from reference gene primer amplification that nucleated cell counts were estimated. Some clones are missing from TCRdb's copy, which holds only in-frame ones; the method was immunoSEQ multiplex PCR. V, J and clone size were drawn from that table, and D and trimming were deduced from the DNA. The data show approximately 200,000 clones, approximately 86% seen once.

The receptor comes from a woman aged 30 to 39 who had recovered from COVID-19. Sequenced material: PBMCs or T cells enriched from blood (not recorded which). The J gene is TRBJ1-6, the V gene TRBV11-2; 8 nucleotides line up with TRBD1. As DNA, the CDR3 is TGTGCCAGCAGCTTAGGGACAGGGAAGTTTTCACCCCTCCACTTT. It specifies CASSLGTGKFSPLHF.